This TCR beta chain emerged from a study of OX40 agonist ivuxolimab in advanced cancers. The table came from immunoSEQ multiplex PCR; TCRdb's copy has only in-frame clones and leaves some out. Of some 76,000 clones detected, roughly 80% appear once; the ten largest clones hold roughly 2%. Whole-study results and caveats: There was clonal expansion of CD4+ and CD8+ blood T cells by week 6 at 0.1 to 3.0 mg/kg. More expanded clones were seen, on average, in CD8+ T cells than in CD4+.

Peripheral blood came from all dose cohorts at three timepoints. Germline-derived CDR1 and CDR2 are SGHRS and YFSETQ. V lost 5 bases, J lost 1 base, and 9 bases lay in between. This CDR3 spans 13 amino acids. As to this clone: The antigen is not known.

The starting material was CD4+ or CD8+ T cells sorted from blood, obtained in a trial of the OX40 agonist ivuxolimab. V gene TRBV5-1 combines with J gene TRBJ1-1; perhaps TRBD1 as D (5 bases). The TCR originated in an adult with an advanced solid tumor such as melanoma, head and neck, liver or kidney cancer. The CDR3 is CASSRGQNTEAFF. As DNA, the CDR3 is TGCGCCAGCAGTAGGGGTCAGAACACTGAAGCTTTCTTT.